Listed below are T cell receptor beta chains from one sample, sequenced in a study of blood T cell repertoires in COVID-19. Libraries were prepared by immunoSEQ multiplex PCR; TCRdb keeps only in-frame clonotypes and omits some of them. The table lists 130,000 or so clones, around 84% of them singletons. The sequenced material came from peripheral blood. These TCRs come from a woman aged 60-75 years with acute or convalescent COVID-19. The CDR3 runs from the conserved cysteine through the conserved F or W. D genes are given only for firm matches. Clone sizes are given selectively: once, few, many, or a class where the clone is expanded.

J gene	V gene	CDR3 length	clone size	D gene	CDR3 protein	CDR3 DNA
TRBJ2-7	TRBV4-2	14	few	TRBD1	CASSPGGVLFEQYF	TGTGCCAGCAGCCCAGGGGGCGTGCTGTTTGAGCAGTACTTC
TRBJ2-5	TRBV5-6	13	NA	NA	CASSSQNEETQYF	TGTGCCAGCAGCTCCCAGAACGAAGAGACCCAGTACTTC
TRBJ2-1	TRBV18	16	NA	TRBD2	CASSPVASGGSYEQFF	TGTGCCAGCTCACCAGTGGCTAGCGGGGGATCGTATGAGCAGTTCTTC
TRBJ2-3	TRBV18	14	NA	TRBD2	CASSPQPSGAEEYF	TGTGCCAGCTCACCACAGCCTAGCGGGGCCGAAGAGTATTTT
TRBJ1-1	TRBV18	16	NA	NA	CASSPPGRVGPFKAFF	TGTGCCAGCTCACCACCGGGGAGGGTCGGTCCTTTTAAAGCTTTCTTT
TRBJ1-1	TRBV4-1	15	NA	NA	CASSHRTQVNTEAFF	TGCGCCAGCAGCCATCGAACTCAGGTGAACACTGAAGCTTTCTTT
TRBJ2-7	TRBV9	13	NA	TRBD1	CASSEDRAHEQYF	TGTGCCAGCAGCGAGGACAGGGCCCACGAGCAGTACTTC
TRBJ2-1	TRBV5-4	18	NA	TRBD2	CASSRRLAGGRDYNEQFF	TGTGCCAGCAGCAGGAGGCTAGCGGGGGGCCGGGACTACAATGAGCAGTTCTTC
TRBJ2-5	TRBV29-1	14	NA	TRBD1	CSVGPPTGRETQYF	TGCAGCGTTGGTCCGCCGACAGGGCGAGAGACCCAGTACTTC
TRBJ2-3	TRBV7-9	14	NA	TRBD1	CASSGTGETDTQYF	TGTGCCAGCAGCGGGACAGGGGAAACAGATACGCAGTATTTT
TRBJ2-2	TRBV19	14	NA	TRBD2	CARTAGENTGELFF	TGTGCCAGAACTGCGGGGGAGAACACCGGGGAGCTGTTTTTT
TRBJ2-1	TRBV28	12	NA	TRBD1	CASSLGQYEQFF	TGTGCCAGCAGTTTGGGACAGTATGAGCAGTTCTTC
TRBJ2-1	TRBV2	15	NA	NA	CAAPRGGGLDNEQFF	TGTGCAGCTCCTAGGGGAGGGGGGCTAGATAATGAGCAGTTCTTC
TRBJ2-3	TRBV7-3	15	NA	TRBD1	CASKTGTGIADTQYF	TGTGCCAGCAAAACCGGGACAGGTATCGCAGATACGCAGTATTTT
TRBJ1-4	TRBV7-9	17	few	TRBD1	CASSLGQGAGTNEKLFF	TGTGCCAGCAGCTTGGGACAGGGGGCTGGAACTAATGAAAAACTGTTTTTT
TRBJ1-4	TRBV9	15	NA	NA	CASSVGVGDREKLFF	TGTGCCAGCAGCGTAGGCGTGGGAGATAGGGAAAAACTGTTTTTT
TRBJ1-5	TRBV6-6	14	NA	NA	CASSYEQGHQPQHF	TGTGCCAGCAGTTACGAACAGGGCCATCAGCCCCAGCATTTT
TRBJ1-2	TRBV6-5	14	few	TRBD1	CASSYLGQGGGYTF	TGTGCCAGCAGTTACCTGGGACAGGGGGGTGGCTACACCTTC
TRBJ1-6	TRBV4-1	14	NA	TRBD1	CASSYGTGGSPLHF	TGCGCCAGCAGCTACGGGACAGGGGGCTCACCCCTCCACTTT
TRBJ1-5	TRBV2	18	NA	NA	CASNLLKHQGGGNQPQHF	TGTGCCAGCAATCTTTTAAAGCACCAGGGCGGGGGCAATCAGCCCCAGCATTTT
TRBJ2-1	TRBV14	15	NA	TRBD2	CASSRTSGRAGEQFF	TGTGCCAGCAGCCGAACTAGCGGACGGGCAGGGGAGCAGTTCTTC
TRBJ2-2	TRBV4-1	18	once	TRBD2	CASSQIRDGGGATGELFF	TGCGCCAGCAGCCAGATACGGGATGGCGGGGGGGCCACCGGGGAGCTGTTTTTT
TRBJ1-5	TRBV5-4	13	NA	TRBD1	CASSKDRGPSQHF	TGTGCCAGCAGCAAGGACAGGGGTCCTTCCCAGCATTTT
TRBJ1-5	TRBV7-6	19	NA	TRBD1	CASSARPLGQGAGNQPQHF	TGTGCCAGCAGCGCCCGTCCGCTTGGACAGGGGGCGGGCAATCAGCCCCAGCATTTT
TRBJ1-4	TRBV12-3/TRBV12-4	13	NA	NA	CASSPLPREKLFF	TGTGCCAGCAGCCCTCTACCACGAGAAAAACTGTTTTTT
TRBJ2-1	TRBV5-1	14	NA	NA	CASSTQGPGDEQFF	TGCGCCAGCAGCACACAAGGCCCCGGGGATGAGCAGTTCTTC
TRBJ1-3	TRBV6-5	15	NA	NA	CASILDSRLGNTIYF	TGTGCCAGCATATTGGACAGTCGTCTTGGAAACACCATATATTTT
TRBJ2-5	TRBV19	19	NA	NA	CASSIGTGRPSGIKETQYF	TGTGCCAGTAGTATCGGGACAGGGCGTCCTAGCGGGATTAAAGAGACCCAGTACTTC
TRBJ2-7	TRBV18	13	NA	NA	CASSPVSTYEQYF	TGTGCCAGCTCACCCGTGAGTACCTACGAGCAGTACTTC
TRBJ2-3	TRBV10-1	16	NA	TRBD2	CASSESTSGVTDTQYF	TGCGCCAGCAGTGAGTCGACTAGCGGGGTCACAGATACGCAGTATTTT
TRBJ2-5	TRBV19	15	once	TRBD2	CASSTGLAGGETQYF	TGTGCCAGTAGTACGGGACTAGCGGGGGGGGAGACCCAGTACTTC
TRBJ1-1	TRBV11-2	12	NA	NA	CASSHQWTEAFF	TGTGCCAGCAGCCACCAGTGGACTGAAGCTTTCTTT
TRBJ1-2	TRBV14	14	NA	NA	CASSQPSGDYGYTF	TGTGCCAGCAGCCAACCGTCGGGGGACTATGGCTACACCTTC
TRBJ2-7	TRBV25-1	15	NA	TRBD1	CASSLVGQGIYEQYF	TGTGCCAGCAGTCTTGTGGGACAGGGGATCTACGAGCAGTACTTC
TRBJ2-7	TRBV5-4	16	NA	TRBD2	CASSLAGVGILGEQYF	TGTGCCAGCAGCCTCGCGGGGGTAGGGATCCTCGGCGAGCAGTACTTC
TRBJ2-2	TRBV11-3	15	NA	NA	CASSSLNSGTGELFF	TGTGCCAGCAGCTCCCTAAACTCGGGCACCGGGGAGCTGTTTTTT
TRBJ1-2	TRBV19	17	NA	TRBD1	CASSIHRRTGKTYGYTF	TGTGCCAGTAGTATACACCGTAGGACAGGGAAGACGTATGGCTACACCTTC
TRBJ2-5	TRBV4-2	17	NA	NA	CASSQDMALGGGATQYF	TGTGCCAGCAGCCAAGATATGGCTCTCGGAGGGGGGGCAACCCAGTACTTC
TRBJ1-2	TRBV19	18	NA	NA	CASSIDNGSPTTNYGYTF	TGTGCCAGTAGTATAGATAATGGCAGTCCCACTACTAACTATGGCTACACCTTC
TRBJ1-2	TRBV5-5	16	once	TRBD1	CASSPAVGQGAYGYTF	TGTGCCAGCAGCCCAGCGGTGGGACAGGGCGCCTATGGCTACACCTTC
TRBJ2-5	TRBV5-6	16	NA	TRBD2	CASSYGLAGGQETQYF	TGTGCCAGCAGCTACGGACTAGCGGGGGGGCAAGAGACCCAGTACTTC
TRBJ2-7	TRBV12-2	16	NA	NA	CASRLHLGGGWYEQYF	TGTGCAAGTCGCTTGCACCTTGGAGGGGGCTGGTACGAGCAGTACTTC
TRBJ1-5	TRBV12-5	17	once	NA	CASGLLFRVSSNQPQHF	TGTGCTAGTGGTTTGCTATTCAGGGTGAGCAGCAATCAGCCCCAGCATTTT
TRBJ1-1	TRBV10-2	19	NA	NA	CASSETGGWAAGSSTEAFF	TGCGCCAGCAGTGAGACGGGCGGGTGGGCTGCGGGGTCAAGTACTGAAGCTTTCTTT
TRBJ2-1	TRBV27	16	NA	TRBD2	CASRTPLSGGAGEQFF	TGTGCCAGCAGGACTCCCCTTAGCGGGGGGGCAGGTGAGCAGTTCTTC
TRBJ1-3	TRBV10-1	13	NA	NA	CASSPGTGNTIYF	TGCGCCAGCAGCCCAGGGACTGGAAACACCATATATTTT
TRBJ1-2	TRBV23-1	14	NA	TRBD1	CASSRPGQRSGYTF	TGCGCCAGCAGTCGGCCGGGACAGCGTAGTGGCTACACCTTC
TRBJ2-2	TRBV9	15	once	NA	CASRVGLANTGELFF	TGTGCCAGCAGGGTGGGACTGGCGAACACCGGGGAGCTGTTTTTT
TRBJ2-1	TRBV5-5	15	NA	NA	CASSLARSSYNEQFF	TGTGCCAGCAGCTTGGCCCGGAGCTCCTACAATGAGCAGTTCTTC
TRBJ2-1	TRBV9	15	NA	TRBD2	CASSVAGDSYNEQFF	TGTGCCAGCAGCGTTGCGGGGGATTCCTACAATGAGCAGTTCTTC
TRBJ1-1	TRBV6-5	15	NA	NA	CASSLRGDMNTEAFF	TGTGCCAGCAGCCTCCGGGGGGACATGAACACTGAAGCTTTCTTT
TRBJ1-1	TRBV11-2	13	NA	NA	CASSSTENTEAFF	TGTGCCAGCAGCTCCACAGAGAACACTGAAGCTTTCTTT
TRBJ1-1	TRBV19	16	NA	TRBD1	CASTRQGARGSTEAFF	TGTGCCAGTACTAGACAGGGGGCAAGAGGATCAACTGAAGCTTTCTTT
TRBJ2-1	TRBV5-1	15	NA	TRBD1	CASSLQGGGHNEQFF	TGCGCCAGCAGCCTACAGGGGGGCGGACACAATGAGCAGTTCTTC
TRBJ2-1	TRBV3-1/TRBV3-2	16	NA	TRBD2	CASSQRAGLGINEQFF	TGTGCCAGCAGCCAAAGGGCGGGACTAGGAATTAATGAGCAGTTCTTC